Given below is one TCR beta chain in context. In the original workflow: From reference gene primer amplification, estimates of nucleated cell counts were derived. Measured with immunoSEQ multiplex PCR; TCRdb has only the in-frame clones, and not every one. V and J calls and clone size are copied from that table; D and trimming were computed from the DNA. Among about 63,000 clones listed, roughly 78% were seen once. The data were obtained in a study of blood T cell repertoires in COVID-19. Across the study: Samples taken during acute and convalescent COVID-19 were collected in the United States, Italy and Spain. PBMCs, B-cell-depleted T cells, or T cells were the source of the cDNA or gDNA that made up the material.

The CDR3 is 16 residues long. Germline V gene lookup returns CDR1 LGHDT and CDR2 YNNKEL (reference sequence). Trimming took off 3 bases at V and 1 base at J, with 15 bases between the two ends. This receptor was identified in a human donor in a cohort sampled during active COVID-19. Sequenced input: peripheral blood. The chain is built from TRBV3-1 (or the pseudogene TRBV3-2) and TRBJ1-1, with no clear D. The CDR3 coding sequence is TGTGCCAGCAGCCATCGAGGGAAGGGCCAGAACACTGAAGCTTTCTTT. Encoded protein: CASSHRGKGQNTEAFF.